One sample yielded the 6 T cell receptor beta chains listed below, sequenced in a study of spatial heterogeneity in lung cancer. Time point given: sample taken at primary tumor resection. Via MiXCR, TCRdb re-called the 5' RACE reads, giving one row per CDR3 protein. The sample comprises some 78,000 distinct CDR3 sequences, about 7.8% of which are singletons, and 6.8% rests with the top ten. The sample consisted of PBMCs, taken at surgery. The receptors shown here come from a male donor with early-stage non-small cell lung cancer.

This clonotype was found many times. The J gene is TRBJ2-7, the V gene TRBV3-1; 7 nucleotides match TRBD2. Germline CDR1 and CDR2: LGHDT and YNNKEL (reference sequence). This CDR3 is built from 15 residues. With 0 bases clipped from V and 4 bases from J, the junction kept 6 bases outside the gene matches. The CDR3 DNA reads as TGTGCCAGCAGCCAAGATGGCGGGAGTACGTACGAGCAGTACTTC. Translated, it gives CASSQDGGSTYEQYF.

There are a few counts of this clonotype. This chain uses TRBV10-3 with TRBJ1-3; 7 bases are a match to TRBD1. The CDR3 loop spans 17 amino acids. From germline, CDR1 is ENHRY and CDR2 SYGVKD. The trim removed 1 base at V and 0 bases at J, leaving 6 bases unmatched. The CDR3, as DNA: TGTGCCATCAGTGAGTGGGACAGCTTTTTCTCTGGAAACACCATATATTTT. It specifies CAISEWDSFFSGNTIYF.

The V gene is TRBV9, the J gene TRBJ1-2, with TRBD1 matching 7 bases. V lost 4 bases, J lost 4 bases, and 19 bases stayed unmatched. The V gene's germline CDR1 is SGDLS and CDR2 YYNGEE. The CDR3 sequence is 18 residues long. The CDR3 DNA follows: TGTGCCAGCAGCCCCCAGGCCACGACAGGGCGAACTTTCTATGGCTACACCTTC. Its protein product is CASSPQATTGRTFYGYTF.

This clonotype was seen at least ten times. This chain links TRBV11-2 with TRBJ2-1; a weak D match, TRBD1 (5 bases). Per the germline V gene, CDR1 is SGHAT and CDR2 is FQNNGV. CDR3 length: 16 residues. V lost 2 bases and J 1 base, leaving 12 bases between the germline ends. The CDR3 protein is CASSLRGLTSYNEQFF. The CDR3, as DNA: TGTGCCAGCAGCTTAAGGGGTCTGACATCCTACAATGAGCAGTTCTTC.

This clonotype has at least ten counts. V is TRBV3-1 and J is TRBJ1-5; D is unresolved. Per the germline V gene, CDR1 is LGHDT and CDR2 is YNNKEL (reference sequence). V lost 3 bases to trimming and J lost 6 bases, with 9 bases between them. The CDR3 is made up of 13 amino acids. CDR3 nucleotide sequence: TGTGCCAGCAGCCAGGTCCCCAGTCAGCCCCAGCATTTT. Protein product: CASSQVPSQPQHF.

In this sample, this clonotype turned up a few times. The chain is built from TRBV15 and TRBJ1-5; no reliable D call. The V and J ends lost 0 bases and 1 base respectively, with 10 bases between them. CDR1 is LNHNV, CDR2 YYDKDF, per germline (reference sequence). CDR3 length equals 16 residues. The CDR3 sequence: CATSRDLAGSNQPQHF. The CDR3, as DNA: TGTGCCACCAGCAGAGACTTGGCTGGGAGCAATCAGCCCCAGCATTTT.